Included here is one TCR beta chain sequence, with context. The V segment lost 4 bases and the J segment 6 bases; nucleotides outside the gene matches: 7. The CDR3 is 14 residues long. Looked up from germline, CDR1 is LGHNA and CDR2 is YNFKEQ. This sample is part of a study of T-cell reconstitution after alpha-beta-depleted transplantation in children. TCRbeta library preparation incorporated unique molecular identifiers. MiXCR, applied by TCRdb to the PCR reads, yields one record per CDR3 protein. The sample shows some 240,000 distinct CDR3 sequences, around 12% of them seen only once. The chain has TRBV4-2 and TRBJ1-1; TRBD1 matches 8 bases. This TCR was sampled from a human donor who donated a stem cell graft to a child with acute lymphoblastic leukemia. Here the sequenced sample was PBMCs from the stem cell graft donor, taken from the stem cell graft. The CDR3 DNA reads as TGTGCCAGCAGCCCCACAGGGGGAACGGCTGAAGCTTTCTTT. Its protein product is CASSPTGGTAEAFF.